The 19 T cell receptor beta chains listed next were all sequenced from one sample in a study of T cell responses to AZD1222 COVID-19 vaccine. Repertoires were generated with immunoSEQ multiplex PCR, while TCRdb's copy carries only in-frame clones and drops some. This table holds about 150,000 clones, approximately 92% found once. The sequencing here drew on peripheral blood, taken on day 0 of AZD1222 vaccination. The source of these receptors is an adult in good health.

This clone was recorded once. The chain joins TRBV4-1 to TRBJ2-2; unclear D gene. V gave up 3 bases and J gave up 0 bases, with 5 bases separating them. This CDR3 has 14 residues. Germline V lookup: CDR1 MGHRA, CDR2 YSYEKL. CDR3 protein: CASSHNANTGELFF. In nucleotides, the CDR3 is TGCGCCAGCAGCCATAATGCGAACACCGGGGAGCTGTTTTTT.

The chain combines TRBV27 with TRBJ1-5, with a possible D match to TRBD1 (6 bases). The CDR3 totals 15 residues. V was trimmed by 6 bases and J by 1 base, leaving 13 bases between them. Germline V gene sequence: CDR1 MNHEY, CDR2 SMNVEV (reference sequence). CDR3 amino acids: CASRARGLSNQPQHF. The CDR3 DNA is TGTGCCAGCAGAGCCAGGGGTTTAAGCAATCAGCCCCAGCATTTT.

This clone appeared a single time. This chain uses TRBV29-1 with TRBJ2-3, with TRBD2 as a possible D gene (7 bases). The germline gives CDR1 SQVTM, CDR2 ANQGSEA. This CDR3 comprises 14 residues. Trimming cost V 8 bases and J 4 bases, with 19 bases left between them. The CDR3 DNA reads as TGCAGCACCTCCCGGGCGGGGGCCGCAGATACGCAGTATTTT. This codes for CSTSRAGAADTQYF.

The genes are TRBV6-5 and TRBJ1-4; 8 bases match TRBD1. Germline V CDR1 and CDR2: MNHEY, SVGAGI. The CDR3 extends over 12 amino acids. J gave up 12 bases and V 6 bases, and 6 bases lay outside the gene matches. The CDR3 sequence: CASSPGGSELFF. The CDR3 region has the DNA TGTGCCAGCAGCCCAGGGGGCTCGGAACTGTTTTTT.

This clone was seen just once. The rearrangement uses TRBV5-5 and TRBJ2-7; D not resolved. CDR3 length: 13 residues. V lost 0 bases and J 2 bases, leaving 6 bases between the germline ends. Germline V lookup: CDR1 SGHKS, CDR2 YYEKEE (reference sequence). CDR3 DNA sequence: TGTGCCAGCAGCTTGGCGCCGACCTACGAGCAGTACTTC. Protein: CASSLAPTYEQYF. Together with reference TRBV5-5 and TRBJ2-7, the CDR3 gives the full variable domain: DAGVTQSPTHLIKTRGQQVTLRCSPISGHKSVSWYQQVLGQGPQFIFQYYEKEERGRGNFPDRFSARQFPNYSSELNVNALLLGDSALYLCASSLAPTYEQYFGPGTRLTVT.

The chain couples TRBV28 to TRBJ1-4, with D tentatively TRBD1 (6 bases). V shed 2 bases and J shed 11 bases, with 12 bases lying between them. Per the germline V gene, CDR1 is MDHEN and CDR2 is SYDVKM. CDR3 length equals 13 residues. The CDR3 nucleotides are TGTGCCAGCAGTTTAGTAAGGGGGGGTAAACTGTTTTTT. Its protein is CASSLVRGGKLFF.

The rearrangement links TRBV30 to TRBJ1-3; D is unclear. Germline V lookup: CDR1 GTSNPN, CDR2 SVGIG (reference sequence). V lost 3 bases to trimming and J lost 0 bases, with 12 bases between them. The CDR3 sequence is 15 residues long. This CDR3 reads CAWSGTAVSGNTIYF. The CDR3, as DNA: TGTGCCTGGAGCGGAACGGCCGTCTCTGGAAACACCATATATTTT.

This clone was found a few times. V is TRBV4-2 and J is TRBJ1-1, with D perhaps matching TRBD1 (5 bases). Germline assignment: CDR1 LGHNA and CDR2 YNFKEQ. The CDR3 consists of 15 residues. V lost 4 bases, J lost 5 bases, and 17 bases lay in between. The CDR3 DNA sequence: TGTGCCAGCAGCCCATTCCGAGAAGGGGTTACTGAAGCTTTCTTT. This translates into CASSPFREGVTEAFF.

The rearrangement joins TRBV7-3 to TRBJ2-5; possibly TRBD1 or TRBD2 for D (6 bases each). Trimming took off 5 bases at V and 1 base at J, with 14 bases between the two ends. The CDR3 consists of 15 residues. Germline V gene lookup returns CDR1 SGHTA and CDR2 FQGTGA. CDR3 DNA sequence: TGTGCCAGCAGCCCGCGATCGGGGGCCCAAGAGACCCAGTACTTC. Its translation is CASSPRSGAQETQYF.

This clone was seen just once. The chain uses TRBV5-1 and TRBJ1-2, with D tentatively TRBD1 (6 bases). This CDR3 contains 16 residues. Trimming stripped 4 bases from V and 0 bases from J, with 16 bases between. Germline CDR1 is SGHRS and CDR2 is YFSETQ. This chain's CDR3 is CASSQLQGGTNYGYTF. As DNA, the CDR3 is TGCGCCAGCAGCCAACTACAGGGAGGAACTAACTATGGCTACACCTTC.

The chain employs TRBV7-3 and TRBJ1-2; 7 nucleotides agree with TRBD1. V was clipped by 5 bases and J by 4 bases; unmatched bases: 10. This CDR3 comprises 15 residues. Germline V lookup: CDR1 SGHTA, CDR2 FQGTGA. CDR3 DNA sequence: TGTGCCAGCAGCCCCGGGACAGACTTACCCTATGGCTACACCTTC. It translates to CASSPGTDLPYGYTF.

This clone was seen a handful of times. CDR3 sequence reads: CTSSPRVAGGGETQYF. Written as DNA, the CDR3 is TGCACCAGCAGCCCACGGGTAGCGGGGGGCGGGGAGACCCAGTACTTC. The chain combines TRBV1 with TRBJ2-5; the DNA was not used to check the table's D call, TRBD2. TRBV1 is a known pseudogene. The CDR3 runs to 16 residues.

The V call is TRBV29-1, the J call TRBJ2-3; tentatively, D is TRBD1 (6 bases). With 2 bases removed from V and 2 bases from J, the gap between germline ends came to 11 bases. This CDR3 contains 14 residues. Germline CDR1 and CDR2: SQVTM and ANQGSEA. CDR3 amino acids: CSVESYRATDTQYF. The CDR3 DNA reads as TGCAGCGTTGAAAGCTACAGGGCCACAGATACGCAGTATTTT.

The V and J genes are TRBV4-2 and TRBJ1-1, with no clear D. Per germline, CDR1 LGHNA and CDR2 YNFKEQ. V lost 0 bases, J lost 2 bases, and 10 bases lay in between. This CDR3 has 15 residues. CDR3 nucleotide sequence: TGTGCCAGCAGCCAAGATCGACATTTAAACACTGAAGCTTTCTTT. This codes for CASSQDRHLNTEAFF.

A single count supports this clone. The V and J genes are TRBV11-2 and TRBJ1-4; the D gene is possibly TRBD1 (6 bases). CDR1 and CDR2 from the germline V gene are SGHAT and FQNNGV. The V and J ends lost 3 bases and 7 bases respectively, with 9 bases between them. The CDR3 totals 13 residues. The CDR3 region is CASSFVQGEKLFF. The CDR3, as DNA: TGTGCCAGCAGCTTCGTACAGGGTGAAAAACTGTTTTTT.

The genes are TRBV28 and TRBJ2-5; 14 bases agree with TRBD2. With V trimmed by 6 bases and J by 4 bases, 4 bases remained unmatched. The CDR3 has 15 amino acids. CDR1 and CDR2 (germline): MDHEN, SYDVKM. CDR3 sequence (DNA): TGTGCCAGCAGGTACGGGACTAGCGGGGGAGAGACCCAGTACTTC. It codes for CASRYGTSGGETQYF. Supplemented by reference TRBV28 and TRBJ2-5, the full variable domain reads DVKVTQSSRYLVKRTGEKVFLECVQDMDHENMFWYRQDPGLGLRLIYFSYDVKMKEKGDIPEGYSVSREKKERFSLILESASTNQTSMYLCASRYGTSGGETQYFGPGTRLLVL.

The CDR3 nucleotides are TGTGCCAGCAGCCCGGGGGGGGGACAATACGAGCAGTACTTC. Protein sequence: CASSPGGGQYEQYF. The rearrangement uses TRBV3-1 (or the pseudogene TRBV3-2) and TRBJ2-7; 8 positions match TRBD2. CDR1 LGHDT and CDR2 YNNKEL come from the germline V gene (reference sequence). After removal of 4 bases from V and 4 bases from J, the junction contained 6 bases not matched to a gene. The CDR3 spans 14 residues.

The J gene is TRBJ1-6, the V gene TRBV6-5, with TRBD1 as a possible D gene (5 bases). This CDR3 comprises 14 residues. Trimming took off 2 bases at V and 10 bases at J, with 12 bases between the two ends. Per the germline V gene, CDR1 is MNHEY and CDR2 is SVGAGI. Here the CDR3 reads CASSYVSRGSPLHF. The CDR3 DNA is TGTGCCAGCAGTTACGTGTCTCGGGGGTCACCCCTCCACTTT.

For the CDR3, the DNA is TGCGCCAGCAGCCAAGATGGAGGGGGGAATCAGCCCCAGCATTTT. Residues: CASSQDGGGNQPQHF. The chain links TRBV4-3 to TRBJ1-5; D may be TRBD1 (6 bases). Germline CDR1 LGHNA, CDR2 YSLEER. The CDR3 spans 15 residues. The V gene lost 0 bases and the J gene lost 4 bases, with 10 bases spanning the gap.